A single sample is the source of the 24 T cell receptor beta chains below, sequenced in a study of blood T cell repertoires in COVID-19. The repertoire was sequenced with immunoSEQ multiplex PCR; TCRdb's copy has only in-frame clones and lacks some. Seen here are 200,000 to 250,000 clones, 82% observed once, and the top ten hold approximately 4%. Source material: peripheral blood. The receptors were gathered from an elderly woman with acute or convalescent COVID-19.

J is TRBJ1-1 and V is TRBV12-3 or TRBV12-4; perhaps TRBD1 as D (6 bases). There are 13 residues in the CDR3. Trimming removed 7 bases from V and 2 bases from J, with 11 bases in between. The CDR3 is CASTRDTNTEAFF. DNA of the CDR3: TGTGCCAGCACCCGGGACACCAACACTGAAGCTTTCTTT.

This clone was counted only a few times. This rearrangement joins TRBV9 to TRBJ1-1, with TRBD1 matching 11 bases. J was trimmed by 8 bases and V by 4 bases; bases with no gene match: 4. This CDR3 spans 13 amino acids. Germline lookup yields CDR1 SGDLS and CDR2 YYNGEE. The CDR3 here is CASSPRTGGEAFF. The CDR3 DNA reads as TGTGCCAGCAGCCCCCGGACAGGGGGCGAAGCTTTCTTT. The variable domain in full, completed from reference TRBV9 and TRBJ1-1, reads DSGVTQTPKHLITATGQRVTLRCSPRSGDLSVYWYQQSLDQGLQFLIQYYNGEERAKGNILERFSAQQFPDLHSELNLSSLELGDSALYFCASSPRTGGEAFFGQGTRLTVV.

The rearrangement uses TRBV2 and TRBJ1-2; TRBD1 matches at 11 bases. CDR3 length: 15 residues. The V and J ends lost 0 bases and 4 bases, in that order; junction bases with no gene match: 1. Looked up from germline, CDR1 is SNHLY and CDR2 is FYNNEI. The DNA of the CDR3 is TGTGCCAGCAGTGAAGCCGGGACAGGGGGCTATGGCTACACCTTC. It yields the protein CASSEAGTGGYGYTF.

The rearrangement uses TRBV28 and TRBJ1-2; the match to TRBD1 covers 9 bases. V dropped 5 bases and J dropped 2; count of bases not matched to a gene: 18. CDR3 length: 19 amino acids. Germline assignment: CDR1 MDHEN and CDR2 SYDVKM. The CDR3 DNA reads TGTGCCAGCAGTCCTCAGCGGGGGGGGACAGGGAAATCGAACTATGGCTACACCTTC. The encoded protein is CASSPQRGGTGKSNYGYTF.

The rearrangement uses TRBV6-2 or TRBV6-3 and TRBJ2-3; 8 bases map to TRBD1. Germline CDR1 reads MNHEY; CDR2 reads SVGEGT. The CDR3 extends over 15 amino acids. V lost 6 bases, J lost 2 bases, and 7 bases stayed unmatched. The CDR3: CASSPTGQDTDTQYF. The CDR3 DNA sequence: TGTGCCAGCAGCCCAACGGGACAGGACACAGATACGCAGTATTTT.

This sequence joins TRBV18 and TRBJ1-2; 8 nucleotides agree with TRBD1. Germline V lookup: CDR1 KGHSH, CDR2 LQKENI. This CDR3 spans 14 amino acids. The ends lost 2 bases at V and 7 bases at J; junction bases unmatched: 6. The CDR3 protein is CASSPSGQVVGYTF. The CDR3 nucleotides read TGTGCCAGCTCACCATCGGGACAGGTTGTTGGCTACACCTTC.

This chain joins TRBV18 and TRBJ2-2; D might be TRBD1 (6 bases). The ends were cut back, 0 bases at V and 1 base at J, with 6 bases in the middle. Germline V gives CDR1 KGHSH, CDR2 LQKENI. The CDR3 spans 15 residues. The DNA for the CDR3 is TGTGCCAGCTCACCACCGGGACAGAACACCGGGGAGCTGTTTTTT. Protein: CASSPPGQNTGELFF.

V usage is TRBV4-2 and J usage is TRBJ2-1; 7 bases line up with TRBD2. Per the germline V gene, CDR1 is LGHNA and CDR2 is YNFKEQ. With V trimmed by 0 bases and J by 16 bases, 9 bases remained unmatched. This CDR3 spans 13 amino acids. The CDR3 spells CASSQDLAGEPFF. The CDR3 DNA reads as TGTGCCAGCAGCCAAGATCTGGCGGGGGAGCCATTCTTC.

The rearrangement links TRBV7-2 to TRBJ2-1, with a weak D call TRBD1 (6 bases). The V gene lost 3 bases and the J gene lost 0 bases, with 9 bases spanning the gap. The germline gives CDR1 SGHTA, CDR2 FQGNSA. This CDR3 has 15 residues. CDR3 residues: CASSFRGSSYNEQFF. CDR3 in DNA: TGTGCCAGCAGCTTCAGGGGCAGCTCCTACAATGAGCAGTTCTTC.

The chain couples TRBV7-3 to TRBJ2-7, with D tentatively TRBD1 (5 bases). CDR1 is SGHTA, CDR2 FQGTGA, per germline. V lost 0 bases and J 5 bases, leaving 11 bases between the germline ends. CDR3 length: 14 residues. CDR3 DNA: TGTGCCAGCAGCTTAACTGGGGCCGAGGACGAGCAGTACTTC. Protein: CASSLTGAEDEQYF.

V and J are TRBV7-6 and TRBJ1-1, with D possibly matching TRBD1 (6 bases). This CDR3 is 14 amino acids long. Trimming removed 1 base from V and 3 bases from J, with 9 bases in between. Germline loops: CDR1 SGHVS, CDR2 FNYEAQ. The CDR3 protein is CASSLGRGDTEAFF. In DNA form, the CDR3 reads TGTGCCAGCAGCTTAGGCAGGGGTGACACTGAAGCTTTCTTT.

V usage is TRBV24-1 and J usage is TRBJ2-5, with TRBD2 matching 9 bases. Trimming at V came to 4 bases and at J to 7 bases, leaving 9 bases not matched to a gene. Germline V CDR1 and CDR2: KGHDR, SFDVKD. The CDR3 runs 15 residues. The CDR3: CATSEPAGGLGTQYF. CDR3 DNA sequence: TGTGCCACCAGTGAACCCGCGGGGGGGCTCGGGACCCAGTACTTC.

V usage is TRBV5-4 and J usage is TRBJ2-1; 9 bases line up with TRBD2. This CDR3 has 15 amino acids. Germline V CDR1 and CDR2: SGHNT, YYREEE (reference sequence). V was clipped by 4 bases and J by 8 bases; unmatched bases: 10. This CDR3 reads CASSPSSGANDEQFF. The CDR3 region has the DNA TGTGCCAGCAGCCCGTCTAGCGGGGCTAATGATGAGCAGTTCTTC.

This chain links TRBV12-3 or TRBV12-4 with TRBJ1-6; 7 nucleotides match TRBD1. J was trimmed by 7 bases and V by 7 bases; bases with no gene match: 4. The CDR3 is made up of 13 amino acids. The CDR3 protein is CASMGTENSPLHF. The CDR3 bases are TGTGCCAGCATGGGGACAGAAAATTCACCCCTCCACTTT.

This chain links TRBV19 with TRBJ1-1; 7 bases match TRBD1. Germline V gene data show CDR1 as LNHDA and CDR2 as SQIVND (reference sequence). There are 15 residues in the CDR3. Trimming took 4 bases from V and 1 from J; bases not matched to a gene: 6. CDR3 nucleotides: TGTGCCAGTAGTACCCAGGGACAGAGGAACACTGAAGCTTTCTTT. As protein: CASSTQGQRNTEAFF.

The chain is built from TRBV19 and TRBJ2-3, with a tentative D call TRBD2 (5 bases). The CDR3 runs to 13 residues. Trimming removed 7 bases from V and 0 bases from J, with 8 bases in between. The V gene's germline CDR1 is LNHDA and CDR2 SQIVND (reference sequence). The CDR3 DNA is TGTGCCAGTACCTCGGGGAGCACAGATACGCAGTATTTT. This encodes CASTSGSTDTQYF. Using reference TRBV19 and TRBJ2-3 for the parts outside the CDR3, the full variable domain is DGGITQSPKYLFRKEGQNVTLSCEQNLNHDAMYWYRQDPGQGLRLIYYSQIVNDFQKGDIAEGYSVSREKKESFPLTVTSAQKNPTAFYLCASTSGSTDTQYFGPGTRLTVL.

The V and J genes are TRBV4-1 and TRBJ1-6; the match to TRBD1 covers 9 bases. This CDR3 has 14 residues. V was pared by 4 bases and J by 7 bases, with 2 bases of the junction left unmatched. CDR1 MGHRA and CDR2 YSYEKL come from the germline V gene. This CDR3 reads CASSRDRANSPLHF. The CDR3 DNA is TGCGCCAGCAGCCGGGACAGGGCAAATTCACCCCTCCACTTT.

This clone was found once. The chain couples TRBV28 to TRBJ1-2, with D unresolved. The CDR3 is 15 residues long. The germline CDR1 and CDR2 sequences are MDHEN and SYDVKM. Deletions cut 5 bases from V and 4 bases from J, with 17 bases between. The CDR3 DNA reads as TGTGCCAGCAGTCTAAACCCGGCCGGGGTCTATGGCTACACCTTC. It specifies CASSLNPAGVYGYTF.

The chain employs TRBV7-2 and TRBJ2-7, with TRBD2 matching over 10 bases. Germline assignment: CDR1 SGHTA and CDR2 FQGNSA. The length of the CDR3 is 15 residues. V was pared by 6 bases and J by 5 bases, with 10 bases of the junction left unmatched. The CDR3 reads CASSRLSGGAHEQYF. CDR3 DNA sequence: TGTGCCAGCAGTCGATTAAGCGGGGGGGCCCACGAGCAGTACTTC.

This rearrangement joins TRBV29-1 to TRBJ2-5; TRBD1 might be the D (6 bases). Trimming stripped 3 bases from V and 1 base from J, with 9 bases between. This CDR3 spans 13 amino acids. Germline V gene sequence: CDR1 SQVTM, CDR2 ANQGSEA. The CDR3 DNA follows: TGCAGCGTTGAGGACAGAATCCAAGAGACCCAGTACTTC. It is translated as CSVEDRIQETQYF.

The V call is TRBV19, the J call TRBJ1-5, with D unresolved. Trimming shortened V by 3 bases and J by 1 base, and 10 bases separated the two germline ends. CDR3 length: 15 amino acids. Per germline, CDR1 LNHDA and CDR2 SQIVND (reference sequence). The CDR3 nucleotides read TGTGCCAGTAGTATTGTGAGCGAGAGCAATCAGCCCCAGCATTTT. Translation gives CASSIVSESNQPQHF.

This clone was observed a handful of times. DNA of the CDR3: TGTGCCAGCAGTTACCCAGGGACAGGTCCCTCTGAAGCTTTCTTT. Protein sequence: CASSYPGTGPSEAFF. V is TRBV6-6 and J is TRBJ1-1; 8 nucleotides line up with TRBD1. Germline-derived CDR1 and CDR2 are MNHNY and SVGAGI (reference sequence). The J segment lost 6 bases and the V segment lost 2 bases, leaving 8 bases of the junction unmatched. This CDR3 spans 15 amino acids.

V usage is TRBV11-1 and J usage is TRBJ1-1; D not resolved. This CDR3 contains 15 residues. Looked up from germline, CDR1 is SGHAT and CDR2 is FQDESV (reference sequence). V lost 1 base, J lost 0 bases, and 9 bases lay in between. CDR3 amino acids: CASSLEAGMNTEAFF. Written as DNA, the CDR3 is TGTGCCAGCAGCTTAGAGGCGGGGATGAACACTGAAGCTTTCTTT.

V usage is TRBV12-3 or TRBV12-4 and J usage is TRBJ1-5; D call uncertain. The CDR3 has 12 residues. Between the trimmed V and J ends, which lost 6 bases and 4 bases, there was a span of 7 bases. The CDR3 loop reads CASRERNQPQHF. Here the CDR3 DNA reads TGTGCCAGCAGGGAGAGAAATCAGCCCCAGCATTTT.